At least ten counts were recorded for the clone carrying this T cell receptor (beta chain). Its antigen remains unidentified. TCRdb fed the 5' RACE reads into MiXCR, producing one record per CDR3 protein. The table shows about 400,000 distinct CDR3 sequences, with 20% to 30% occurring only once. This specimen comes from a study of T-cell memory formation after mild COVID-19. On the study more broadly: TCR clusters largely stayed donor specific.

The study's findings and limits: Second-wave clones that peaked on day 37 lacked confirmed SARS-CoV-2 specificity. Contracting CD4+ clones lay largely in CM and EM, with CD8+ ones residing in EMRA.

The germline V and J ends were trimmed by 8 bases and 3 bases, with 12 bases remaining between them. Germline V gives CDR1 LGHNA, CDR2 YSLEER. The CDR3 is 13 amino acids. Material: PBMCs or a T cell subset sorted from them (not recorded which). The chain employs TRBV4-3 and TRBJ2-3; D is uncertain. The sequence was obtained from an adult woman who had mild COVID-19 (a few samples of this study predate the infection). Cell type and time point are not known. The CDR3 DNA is TGCGCCAGCGGAACAATAGGGACAGATACGCAGTATTTT. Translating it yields CASGTIGTDTQYF.